Listed here are 26 T cell receptor beta chains from one sample, sequenced in a study of technical replicates of blood from several donors. Measured with immunoSEQ multiplex PCR; TCRdb has only the in-frame clones, and not every one. Among approximately 69,000 clones listed, just under 97% were seen once. Sequenced input: T cells isolated from PBMCs. The receptors stem from a human donor in good health.

The DNA of the CDR3 is TGTGCCAGCAGTTACTGGACAGGGGAATACGGGGATACGCAGTATTTT. This translates into CASSYWTGEYGDTQYF. The gene calls are TRBV6-5 and TRBJ2-3, with 9 bases identical to TRBD1. Trimming took 1 base from V and 6 from J; bases not matched to a gene: 8. This CDR3 region has 16 residues. The V gene's germline CDR1 is MNHEY and CDR2 SVGAGI.

V usage is TRBV6-5 and J usage is TRBJ1-3, with D hard to call. With 4 bases removed from V and 0 bases from J, the gap between germline ends came to 10 bases. This CDR3 contains 15 residues. In germline, CDR1 is MNHEY, CDR2 SVGAGI. The CDR3: CASSSTTTSGNTIYF. The CDR3 DNA reads as TGTGCCAGCAGTTCGACAACAACCTCTGGAAACACCATATATTTT.

This rearrangement joins TRBV5-1 to TRBJ2-3; a possible D gene is TRBD1 (5 bases). V lost 1 base and J lost 1, with 13 bases in between. This CDR3 is 16 amino acids long. The germline V gene encodes CDR1 SGHRS and CDR2 YFSETQ. CDR3 nucleotide sequence: TGCGCCAGCAGCTTGTCCGCCAGGGTGGGCACAGATACGCAGTATTTT. Encoded protein: CASSLSARVGTDTQYF.

The chain uses TRBV12-5 and TRBJ2-3; 12 bases line up with TRBD2. The trim removed 0 bases at V and 3 bases at J, leaving 19 bases unmatched. The CDR3 runs to 22 residues. Germline CDR1 and CDR2: LGHNT and FRNRAP. Here the CDR3 DNA reads TGTGCTAGTGGTTTGGTTCGATCGGGGCTAGCGGGGGGGCCGGGCCTAACAGATACGCAGTATTTT. Amino acids: CASGLVRSGLAGGPGLTDTQYF.

The J gene is TRBJ1-1, the V gene TRBV13; 10 positions agree with TRBD1. CDR1 is PRHDT, CDR2 FYEKMQ, per germline (reference sequence). The CDR3 is 15 amino acids. Germline trimming cut 5 bases from V and 7 bases from J; bases unmatched to any gene: 10. The CDR3 region is CASSTRQGARSEAFF. CDR3 DNA: TGTGCCAGCAGCACCCGACAGGGGGCTCGGAGTGAAGCTTTCTTT.

J is TRBJ1-6 and V is TRBV5-6, with a tentative D call TRBD1 (5 bases). The CDR3 runs 16 residues. CDR1 SGHDT and CDR2 YYEEEE come from the germline V gene. With 0 bases removed from V and 9 bases from J, the gap between germline ends came to 16 bases. The CDR3 loop reads CASSLGGLSGGSPLHF. As DNA, the CDR3 is TGTGCCAGCAGCTTGGGGGGACTATCAGGAGGTTCACCCCTCCACTTT.

The chain employs TRBV11-2 and TRBJ2-1; TRBD2 is a possible D gene (5 bases). V lost 1 base and J 7 bases, leaving 14 bases between the germline ends. The CDR3 is made up of 15 amino acids. The V gene's germline CDR1 is SGHAT and CDR2 FQNNGV. CDR3 DNA sequence: TGTGCCAGCAGCTTAGGGGCGGGTAGACTTAATGAGCAGTTCTTC. Translation: CASSLGAGRLNEQFF.

V is TRBV6-6 and J is TRBJ2-1; D is unclear. The V end was cut by 5 bases, the J end by 4 bases, with 3 bases between. The CDR3 is made up of 11 amino acids. CDR1 MNHNY and CDR2 SVGAGI come from the germline V gene (reference sequence). CDR3 in DNA: TGTGCCAGCAGTCCGTACAATGAGCAGTTCTTC. Protein: CASSPYNEQFF.

Here the CDR3 reads CASSPGGTGAYGYTF. The CDR3 DNA sequence: TGTGCCAGCAGTCCCGGGGGGACAGGGGCCTATGGCTACACCTTC. The gene calls are TRBV6-6 and TRBJ1-2; TRBD1 aligns across 10 bases. CDR3 length: 15 amino acids. CDR1 is MNHNY, CDR2 SVGAGI, per germline (reference sequence). Unmatched junction bases numbered 7, after V lost 5 bases and J lost 4 bases.

Written as DNA, the CDR3 is TGTGCCAGCAGTGCTCCAGATACGCAGTATTTT. Protein product: CASSAPDTQYF. The rearrangement uses TRBV2 and TRBJ2-3; D unresolved. Deletions cut 4 bases from V and 4 bases from J, with 3 bases between. CDR1 is SNHLY and CDR2 is FYNNEI in the germline V gene. The CDR3 spans 11 residues.

This clone was seen more than once but under ten times. This rearrangement joins TRBV28 to TRBJ2-1; D is perhaps TRBD1 (5 bases). CDR1 MDHEN and CDR2 SYDVKM come from the germline V gene. This CDR3 has 12 amino acids. V lost 9 bases, J lost 6 bases, and 12 bases lay in between. DNA for the CDR3: TGTGCCAGTTCAGGGCTCCTCAATGAGCAGTTCTTC. As protein: CASSGLLNEQFF.

This chain uses TRBV19 with TRBJ2-1, with TRBD2 identical over 12 bases. The germline CDR1 and CDR2 sequences are LNHDA and SQIVND (reference sequence). This CDR3 contains 17 residues. V shed 5 bases, J shed 2 bases, and the junction held 7 bases outside the gene matches. The DNA of the CDR3 is TGTGCCAGTAGTCCCTCTAGCGGGAGGGGGGCCTACAATGAGCAGTTCTTC. Translating gives CASSPSSGRGAYNEQFF. The full variable domain, completed using reference TRBV19 and TRBJ2-1, is DGGITQSPKYLFRKEGQNVTLSCEQNLNHDAMYWYRQDPGQGLRLIYYSQIVNDFQKGDIAEGYSVSREKKESFPLTVTSAQKNPTAFYLCASSPSSGRGAYNEQFFGPGTRLTVL.

This clone came up once. The genes are TRBV28 and TRBJ1-6; possible D gene TRBD1, 5 bases. The germline V gene has CDR1 MDHEN and CDR2 SYDVKM. This CDR3 is built from 17 residues. The germline V and J ends were trimmed by 6 bases and 0 bases, with 15 bases remaining between them. CDR3 in DNA: TGTGCCAGCAGCTCCCCACAGGCCAACTCCTATAATTCACCCCTCCACTTT. This codes for CASSSPQANSYNSPLHF.

The rearrangement joins TRBV9 to TRBJ2-6; 7 nucleotides align to TRBD2. The CDR3 sequence is 15 residues long. Germline V gene sequence: CDR1 SGDLS, CDR2 YYNGEE. J lost 4 bases, V lost 4 bases, and 5 bases had no gene match. CDR3 sequence reads: CASSPAGPGANVLTF. The CDR3 DNA reads as TGTGCCAGCAGCCCAGCGGGGCCCGGGGCCAACGTCCTGACTTTC.

The chain recombines TRBV25-1 with TRBJ2-5; D may be TRBD2 (5 bases). CDR3 length equals 11 residues. The germline CDR1 and CDR2 sequences are MGHDK and SYGVNS. V lost 7 bases to trimming and J lost 7 bases, with 10 bases between them. CDR3 DNA: TGTGCCAGCATCGAGGGATGGACCCAGTACTTC. This sequence encodes CASIEGWTQYF.

The V gene is TRBV6-5, the J gene TRBJ2-1; 7 bases fit TRBD2. The CDR3 is made up of 14 amino acids. In germline, CDR1 is MNHEY, CDR2 SVGAGI. V was pared by 5 bases and J by 8 bases, with 9 bases of the junction left unmatched. The CDR3 region is CASSTGTGGHEQFF. The DNA of the CDR3 is TGTGCCAGCAGTACCGGGACGGGAGGTCATGAGCAGTTCTTC.

This clone was detected once. V usage is TRBV7-6 and J usage is TRBJ1-4; no firm D call. This CDR3 has 14 amino acids. CDR1 and CDR2 (germline): SGHVS, FNYEAQ. V lost 1 base and J 3 bases, leaving 6 bases between the germline ends. CDR3 amino acids: CASSLGASNEKLFF. The CDR3 DNA is TGTGCCAGCAGCTTAGGGGCCTCTAATGAAAAACTGTTTTTT. Full variable domain (remainder filled in from reference TRBV7-6 and TRBJ1-4): GAGVSQSPRYKVTKRGQDVALRCDPISGHVSLYWYRQALGQGPEFLTYFNYEAQQDKSGLPNDRFSAERPEGSISTLTIQRTEQRDSAMYRCASSLGASNEKLFFGSGTQLSVL.

The chain has TRBV27 and TRBJ1-1; D may be TRBD1 (6 bases). The length of the CDR3 is 14 residues. Germline values: CDR1 MNHEY, CDR2 SMNVEV (reference sequence). Trimming cost V 6 bases and J 1 base, with 12 bases left between them. CDR3 sequence (DNA): TGTGCCAGCAGCCCCGGGACACCGAACACTGAAGCTTTCTTT. Protein product: CASSPGTPNTEAFF.

The genes are TRBV29-1 and TRBJ2-3, with 7 bases that match TRBD1. This CDR3 spans 14 amino acids. From germline, CDR1 is SQVTM and CDR2 ANQGSEA. V was pared by 7 bases and J by 4 bases, with 11 bases of the junction left unmatched. The CDR3 is CSGRSTGRADTQYF. CDR3 in DNA: TGCAGCGGGAGGTCGACAGGGCGGGCAGATACGCAGTATTTT.

This chain links TRBV27 with TRBJ2-3, with TRBD2 matching 8 bases. Germline CDR1 reads MNHEY; CDR2 reads SMNVEV (reference sequence). The V gene end was trimmed by 2 bases and the J gene end by 4 bases; junction bases not matched to a gene: 5. The CDR3 extends over 15 amino acids. The CDR3 here is CASSLTGGASDTQYF. The CDR3 DNA reads as TGTGCCAGCAGTTTAACGGGGGGGGCATCAGATACGCAGTATTTT.

J is TRBJ2-1 and V is TRBV7-2; no clear D gene. Trimming removed 5 bases from V and 4 bases from J, with 15 bases in between. Germline V lookup: CDR1 SGHTA, CDR2 FQGNSA. The CDR3 runs to 15 residues. CDR3: CASSRGSQFYNEQFF. For the CDR3, the DNA is TGTGCCAGCAGCCGTGGCAGTCAATTTTACAATGAGCAGTTCTTC.

The rearrangement joins TRBV6-5 to TRBJ2-2, with TRBD1 identical over 9 bases. The CDR3 is made up of 16 amino acids. CDR1 is MNHEY, CDR2 SVGAGI, per germline. Losses at the gene ends were 2 bases for V and 6 bases for J; bases not matched to a gene: 7. CDR3 sequence reads: CASSYEQGAFAGELFF. Written as DNA, the CDR3 is TGTGCCAGCAGTTACGAACAGGGGGCCTTTGCCGGGGAGCTGTTTTTT.

The rearrangement joins TRBV9 to TRBJ1-2; 12 bases line up with TRBD1. The ends lost 3 bases at V and 4 bases at J; junction bases unmatched: 13. The germline V gene has CDR1 SGDLS and CDR2 YYNGEE. This CDR3 comprises 18 residues. CDR3 loop: CASSEPAWGTGGFYGYTF. The DNA for the CDR3 is TGTGCCAGCAGCGAGCCGGCATGGGGGACAGGGGGCTTCTATGGCTACACCTTC.

The chain uses TRBV29-1 and TRBJ2-1; 10 bases line up with TRBD2. Germline values: CDR1 SQVTM, CDR2 ANQGSEA. Trimming removed 4 bases from V and 9 bases from J; junction bases left unmatched: 12. The CDR3 sequence is 15 residues long. The CDR3 is CSVVGLSGRAGEQFF. CDR3 sequence (DNA): TGCAGCGTTGTTGGACTAAGCGGGAGGGCTGGTGAGCAGTTCTTC.

The chain combines TRBV6-5 with TRBJ1-1, with 7 bases that match TRBD1. The V and J ends lost 5 bases and 4 bases, in that order; junction bases with no gene match: 10. This CDR3 contains 15 residues. Germline values: CDR1 MNHEY, CDR2 SVGAGI. CDR3 nucleotides: TGTGCCAGCAGTGCGGCCGGGACAGCGGTCACTGAAGCTTTCTTT. As protein: CASSAAGTAVTEAFF.

This clone is a singleton in its sample. The rearrangement uses TRBV27 and TRBJ2-7; 7 bases fit TRBD2. Germline V gene lookup returns CDR1 MNHEY and CDR2 SMNVEV (reference sequence). V lost 3 bases to trimming and J lost 2 bases; unmatched junction nucleotides: 19. This CDR3 has 19 residues. CDR3 amino acids: CASSFHQGAGSPSAYEQYF. CDR3 coding DNA: TGTGCCAGCAGTTTCCACCAGGGAGCGGGATCGCCCTCGGCCTACGAGCAGTACTTC.